This paragraph covers one T cell receptor (beta chain) sequence. The target antigen is unknown. This CDR3 has 15 residues. The V gene end was trimmed by 11 bases and the J gene end by 2 bases; junction bases not matched to a gene: 12. Germline V gene sequence: CDR1 ENHRY, CDR2 SYGVKD. The sample belongs to a study of T cell responses to AZD1222 COVID-19 vaccine. Whole-study results and caveats: The peak T cell response came first, and repertoires were sampled only after it.

TCRdb keeps only in-frame clones here, not all; method: immunoSEQ multiplex PCR. The data contain over 130,000 clones, roughly 92% of them singletons. The chain links TRBV10-3 to TRBJ2-3, with 8 bases fitting TRBD2. Material: peripheral blood, obtained 28 days after the second AZD1222 dose. The receptor was derived from an adult who received the AZD1222 COVID-19 vaccine. The CDR3 region has the DNA TGTGCCGCCGGCCCCACTAGCGGCCCCACAGATACGCAGTATTTT. Translating it yields CAAGPTSGPTDTQYF.